This entry concerns a single T cell receptor beta chain. Its antigen is unknown. The cohort was made up of roughly 670 healthy bone marrow donors. At the time of sampling, all cohort members were nominally healthy, though unrecorded immune exposures were likely present. The donor was CMV seronegative and was included in the group of about 400 seronegative cohort members. A peripheral blood sample was provided by each donor, and peripheral blood mononuclear cells were used for TCR beta sequencing. Genomic DNA was extracted from the blood cell samples with the Qiagen DNeasy Blood Extraction Kit. These data are taken from a study of cytomegalovirus exposure and HLA in healthy donors (dated by TCRdb to 2015 to 2018). For context, the study as a whole: According to an earlier analysis of 587 of the donors, 150 million to 200 million T cells yielded 120 million or so unique TCR beta sequences and less than 300 Gb of sequence data. An early release that covered about 600 HLA-typed donors contained around 330 gigabases of sequencing data and around 85 million unique TCR sequences. The genetic ancestry cluster associated with self-reported Caucasian donors included approximately 85% of the approximately 400 genotyped donors. The study was designed to test whether signatures of past pathogen exposure could be identified by cataloging public T cell receptors. The study profiled the T cell repertoires of under 850 subjects by immunosequencing and related them to cytomegalovirus serostatus. Besides the first cohort of 500 to 700 subjects, a separate validation cohort made up of around 120 different subjects was used. High-throughput TCR immunosequencing, statistical association of individual TCRs with disease status, and machine learning were combined to predict cytomegalovirus infection status. A later analysis re-analyzed previously published TCR beta repertoires from roughly 690 donors and added high-resolution HLA genotyping to study TCR occurrence patterns. Rather than drawing on any new phenotypic data, the later analysis identified candidate immune exposures from TCR beta sequences and the way those sequences occurred across donors. An earlier analysis of about 600 of the donors used high-throughput TCR beta sequencing to judge whether each TCR beta V gene segment behaved as functional or pseudogenic. Donor age, sex, ethnicity and CMV serostatus were collected together with the repertoire data. In a later genetic analysis, genome-wide SNP genotypes for about 55% of the roughly 670 donors were used, and that subset was treated as a discovery cohort. All discovery cohort repertoires had been generated using a single sequencing platform. Class I and class II HLA loci were covered by the typing at four-digit resolution. Typing coverage differed by locus: A, B, C, DRB1 and DQB1 were typed in roughly 629-630 donors, DQA1 in about 500, DPA1 in some 570, and DPB1 in just under 490. Four to six DR-DQ haplotypes were handled as single units for association and clustering, since linkage in the cohort was strong. On average, about 240,000 unique TCR beta nucleotide sequences were sequenced per donor among some 430 genotyped donors of the cohort, with 15% to 20% of those sequences being non-productive.

Overall study outcomes, separate from this receptor: Most TCR sequences were observed very rarely across donors, whereas some public TCRs were present in many individuals. Immune exposure information for the cohort was limited to CMV serostatus. Correlated functional status among segregating V segments might reflect linkage disequilibrium, but an unknown experimental factor could not be ruled out. Compared with the roughly 710-donor mean, donors in an Asian-associated ancestry cluster had fewer N-insertions in productive TCRs, according to a later genetic analysis. Strong co-occurrence of HLA alleles, especially DR and DQ, made assigning TCR associations to individual alleles difficult. The study listed approximately 150 TCR beta chains as associated with cytomegalovirus. The classifier was reported to diagnose cytomegalovirus status with high specificity and sensitivity in both the original and validation cohorts. An association between a missense DCLRE1C variant and V-gene and J-gene trimming of TCR beta chains was found in a later genetic analysis and replicated in an independent cohort. According to a later analysis, TCR association rates differed among HLA loci, with DRB1 alleles showing the most associated TCRs and HLA-C alleles showing the fewest. Some IMGT-functional V segments, including TRBV6-2 and TRBV6-3, could not be distinguished by the 87-base-pair reads and were therefore excluded. The presence/absence analyses assumed that sequencing depth was roughly uniform across donors, and that assumption may not be true. It was suggested by the authors that the approach could potentially be generalized to other disease states and immunological phenotypes. Most CMV-associated TCR beta chains appeared to be HLA-restricted in a later analysis, and the HLA associations seemed to be driven largely by CMV exposure. A cluster of highly shared sequence variants was judged likely to represent a technical artifact of the sequencing pipeline. The earlier analysis of a few hundred of the donors excluded roughly 17 rarely observed V segments, including chromosome 9 orphons, because counts were too low. A further reported finding was that TCR beta sequences accurately predicted the HLA-A and HLA-B alleles for most subjects in the first cohort. A few of the identified cytomegalovirus-associated TCR beta chains were confirmed in vitro to be specific for cytomegalovirus antigens. HLA typing was unavailable for some donors at each locus, so association tests used only the typed subset. In an earlier analysis of more than 450 of the donors, most TCR beta V segments were observed in productive rearrangements about 87% or about 30% of the time, broadly matching IMGT annotations. At a false discovery rate of 0.05, a later analysis linked 15,000 to 20,000 TCR beta sequences to specific HLA alleles. A later analysis reported that several top co-occurrence clusters appeared linked to parvovirus B19, influenza, CMV and Epstein-Barr virus. A later analysis found that HLA-associated TCR beta chains were more clonally expanded and had lower generation probabilities than equally common non-associated chains. This cohort had only TCR beta chains sequenced, and the lack of alpha or paired-chain data limited which features could be detected.

Libraries were built with the immunoSEQ multiplex PCR assay. For the multiplex PCR, a mixture combining 60 forward primers for TCR Vbeta segments and 13 reverse primers for TCR Jbeta segments was used. The CDR3 region of rearranged TCR beta genes was amplified from genomic DNA with a multiplex PCR assay. On the Illumina HiSeq System, the amplified TCR beta libraries were sequenced as 87-base-pair reads. Per the source publication's procedure: A later analysis tallied some 79 million unique TCR beta chains across the 666 repertoires, and about 10 million of those chains were shared by two or more donors. A nearest-neighbor algorithm error-corrected the raw reads and collapsed the reads into unique sequences, merging closely related sequences to remove PCR and sequencing errors. To assign V, D and J gene segments, CDR3 sequences were aligned to IMGT reference sequences. Each retained sequence needed at least a six-nucleotide match to both a V gene segment and a J gene segment. Rearrangements were classified as productive when the CDR3 lacked stop codons and remained in frame with V and J, and all other rearrangements were classified as non-productive. CDR3 was defined according to IMGT convention as the region running from the second conserved V-encoded cysteine to the conserved J-encoded phenylalanine. The earlier analysis of roughly 590 of the donors excluded sequences that lacked an unambiguous match to a single V gene segment. In an earlier analysis of some 590 of the donors, a V segment was called functional when productive rearrangements were above 56.7%, and segregating when the standard deviation between donors exceeded 5%. A statistical classification framework was developed to diagnose cytomegalovirus status using the catalog of TCR beta chain sequences. A later analysis assigned V and J genes by comparing TCR nucleotide sequences with IMGT/GENE-DB human TR gene sequences. A later analysis assigned CDR3 sequences and most-parsimonious VDJ recombination scenarios with the TCRdist pipeline. In a later analysis, every TCR beta chain was defined by the combination of its CDR3 amino acid sequence and its V-gene family, and reads without a unique V-gene family were dropped. As a way to deal with suspected cross-contamination and a sequencing artifact, a later analysis dropped nearly 600 nucleotide sequences that were highly shared and had low generation probability. In a later analysis, a clonal expansion index for each public chain was calculated from normalized within-repertoire ranks of inferred template counts. In a later analysis, generation probabilities were computed with a VDJ recombination model fitted to out-of-frame rearrangements, and the resulting probabilities were checked against IGoR. In a later analysis, TCR-TCR, TCR-HLA and TCR-CMV co-occurrence was scored with hypergeometric tests, and a repertoire-size bias correction was applied to TCR pairs. A later analysis estimated false discovery rates by permuting HLA or CMV assignments 20 times. In a later analysis, co-occurring TCRs were grouped using DBSCAN, and TCRdist sequence similarity was added for clustering within HLA-allele-positive subsets. Repertoires with fewer than 30,000 or more than 120,000 public chains were left out of co-occurrence clustering, as were several repertoires with anomalous nucleotide sharing. The table comes from immuneACCESS by way of TCRdb, which keeps in-frame sequences with V and J called. Part of the clones is missing from these tables; in studies checked, under half for an unresolved V gene and the rest for unknown reasons. Clone size and the V and J calls come from that table; the DNA yielded D and trimming. This sample's clone table shows approximately 150,000 clones. Roughly 1.5% of the sample comes from the top ten.

V is shortened by 5 bases, J by 0 bases, and the region joining them spans 13 bases. Taken from the germline V gene (reference sequence), the CDR1 and CDR2 loops are MNHNY and SVGAGI. The CDR3, cysteine through phenylalanine, is 15 amino acids long. The read is trimmed to its CDR3 DNA, 45 bases read in frame from base 1. The receptor was derived from a woman aged 40 to 50 in good health and CMV-seronegative. The chain links TRBV6-6 with TRBJ1-2; too little of a D gene remains to name it. The specimen sequenced was PBMCs. The CDR3 loop reads CASSPSGSPNYGYTF. The bases are TGTGCCAGCAGTCCCTCAGGTTCTCCTAACTATGGCTACACCTTC.